This record concerns one T cell receptor beta chain sequence. The CDR3 spans 15 residues. The ends were cut back, 3 bases at V and 2 bases at J, with 13 bases in the middle. Germline loops: CDR1 WSHSY, CDR2 SAAADI. These data are taken from a study of cytomegalovirus exposure and HLA in healthy donors. The PCR contained 60 Vbeta and 13 Jbeta primers. Assay: immunoSEQ multiplex PCR; the TCRdb copy retains only in-frame clones and omits some. The sample holds around 150,000 clones, around four fifths seen once. The TCR sequence derives from a female donor in good health and CMV-seronegative. This rearrangement joins TRBV10-2 to TRBJ1-1, with D possibly being TRBD1 (5 bases). Sequencing input: PBMCs. The CDR3 DNA reads TGCGCCAGCAGTGAAAGGGGTGGGATAAACACTGAAGCTTTCTTT. Translated, it gives CASSERGGINTEAFF.